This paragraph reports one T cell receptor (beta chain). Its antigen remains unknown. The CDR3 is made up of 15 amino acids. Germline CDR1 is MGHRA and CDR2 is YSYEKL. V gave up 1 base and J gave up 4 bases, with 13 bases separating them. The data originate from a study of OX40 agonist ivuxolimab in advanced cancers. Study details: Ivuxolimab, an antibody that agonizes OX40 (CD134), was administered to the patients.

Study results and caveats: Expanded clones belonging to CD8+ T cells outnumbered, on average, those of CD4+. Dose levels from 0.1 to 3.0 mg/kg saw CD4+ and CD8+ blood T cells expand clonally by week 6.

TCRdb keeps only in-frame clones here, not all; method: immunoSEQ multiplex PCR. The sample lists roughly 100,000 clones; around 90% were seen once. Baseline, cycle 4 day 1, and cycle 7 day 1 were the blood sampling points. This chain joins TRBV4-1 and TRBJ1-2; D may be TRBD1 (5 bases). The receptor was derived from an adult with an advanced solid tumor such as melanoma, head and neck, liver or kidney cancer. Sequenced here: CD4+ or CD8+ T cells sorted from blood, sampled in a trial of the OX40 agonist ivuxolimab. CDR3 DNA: TGCGCCAGCAGCCAAGGGGGGGTAGAGAGCTATGGCTACACCTTC. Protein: CASSQGGVESYGYTF.